Presented here are 21 T cell receptor beta chains from one specimen sequenced in a study of spatial heterogeneity in lung cancer. A single record per CDR3 protein comes from TCRdb applying MiXCR to the 5' RACE reads. The data hold over 50,000 distinct CDR3 sequences, with under 7.5% observed a single time. Time point in this sample: sample taken at primary tumor resection. Specimen: PBMCs, collected at surgery. These receptors all stem from a female donor with early-stage non-small cell lung cancer.

The V gene is TRBV12-3 or TRBV12-4, the J gene TRBJ2-7, with D perhaps TRBD1 or TRBD2 (5 bases each). The CDR3 covers 13 residues. V lost 5 bases, J lost 4 bases, and 12 bases lay in between. As DNA, the CDR3 is TGTGCCAGCAGTCTCGTGGGGGAGTACGAGCAGTACGTC. It encodes CASSLVGEYEQYV.

This sequence joins TRBV13 and TRBJ2-3, with TRBD2 matching over 8 bases. Germline V CDR1 and CDR2: PRHDT, FYEKMQ (reference sequence). The CDR3 consists of 16 residues. J was trimmed by 6 bases and V by 2 bases; bases with no gene match: 10. Written as DNA, the CDR3 is TGTGCCAGCAGCTTACCCCTGGGACTAGGGTCGGATACGCAGTATTTT. Amino acids: CASSLPLGLGSDTQYF.

As regards this clonotype: This could be a read error, since a much larger clone is one nucleotide away. The chain links TRBV6-6 to TRBJ2-7; D is ambiguous. Trimming removed 7 bases at V and 3 bases at J, with 19 bases between. Germline values: CDR1 MNHNY, CDR2 SVGAGI (reference sequence). The CDR3 is made up of 15 amino acids. In DNA, the CDR3 is TGTGCCAGCATCCGAGGCAGGCAGGCGAACTACGAGCAGTACTTC. It yields the protein CASIRGRQANYEQYF.

This clonotype was detected many times. The chain couples TRBV20-1 to TRBJ1-5; a possible D gene is TRBD1 (6 bases). CDR3 length: 15 residues. Between the trimmed V and J ends, which lost 5 bases and 0 bases, there was a span of 14 bases. Per the germline V gene, CDR1 is DFQATT and CDR2 is SNEGSKA (reference sequence). CDR3 nucleotides: TGCAGTGCTTGGGACACGGCTTATAGCAATCAGCCCCAGCATTTT. Protein: CSAWDTAYSNQPQHF.

This clonotype was seen at least ten times. The gene calls are TRBV19 and TRBJ2-3, with D tentatively TRBD2 (6 bases). This CDR3 is 14 amino acids long. The V end was cut by 5 bases, the J end by 2 bases, with 11 bases between. The germline gives CDR1 LNHDA, CDR2 SQIVND (reference sequence). CDR3 sequence: CASSPPGVTDTQYF. Written as DNA, the CDR3 is TGTGCCAGTAGTCCCCCGGGAGTCACAGATACGCAGTATTTT. The full variable domain, with the rest looked up from reference TRBV19 and TRBJ2-3, is DGGITQSPKYLFRKEGQNVTLSCEQNLNHDAMYWYRQDPGQGLRLIYYSQIVNDFQKGDIAEGYSVSREKKESFPLTVTSAQKNPTAFYLCASSPPGVTDTQYFGPGTRLTVL.

The sample holds many counts of this clonotype. This sequence joins TRBV6-5 and TRBJ2-7; D is undetermined. Germline CDR1 is MNHEY and CDR2 is SVGAGI. The V gene lost 5 bases and the J gene lost 0 bases, with 11 bases spanning the gap. The CDR3 is 14 residues long. The CDR3 protein is CASSPPGPSYEQYF. CDR3 nucleotide sequence: TGTGCCAGCAGTCCGCCTGGGCCCTCCTACGAGCAGTACTTC.

This clonotype was seen only a few times. This chain uses TRBV7-9 with TRBJ2-5; TRBD1 might be the D (5 bases). The germline V and J ends were trimmed by 3 bases and 2 bases, with 13 bases remaining between them. Germline lookup yields CDR1 SEHNR and CDR2 FQNEAQ (reference sequence). The CDR3 loop spans 15 amino acids. This chain's CDR3 is CASSLGMGLQETQYF. CDR3 bases: TGTGCCAGCAGCTTGGGGATGGGGCTGCAAGAGACCCAGTACTTC.

The chain joins TRBV5-1 to TRBJ1-2, with D unresolved. The CDR3 consists of 14 residues. Germline V gives CDR1 SGHRS, CDR2 YFSETQ. V shed 0 bases and J shed 4 bases, with 10 bases lying between them. The CDR3 loop reads CASSLEAARYGYTF. Written as DNA, the CDR3 is TGCGCCAGCAGCTTGGAGGCCGCCCGCTATGGCTACACCTTC.

There are many counts of this clonotype. The rearrangement joins TRBV20-1 to TRBJ2-3, with 8 nucleotides matching TRBD2. The CDR3 totals 17 residues. CDR1 and CDR2 (germline): DFQATT, SNEGSKA (reference sequence). Germline trimming cut 0 bases from V and 0 bases from J; bases unmatched to any gene: 8. CDR3 DNA sequence: TGCAGTGCTAGAGAGACCCGACTAGCGCTTAGCACAGATACGCAGTATTTT. Protein sequence: CSARETRLALSTDTQYF.

The chain carries TRBV2 and TRBJ1-1, with TRBD1 matching 7 bases. In germline, CDR1 is SNHLY, CDR2 FYNNEI. This CDR3 comprises 11 residues. V dropped 5 bases and J dropped 11; count of bases not matched to a gene: 5. The CDR3 sequence is CASSTDRAAFF. CDR3 nucleotides: TGTGCCAGCAGTACAGACAGGGCGGCTTTCTTT. Combining the CDR3 with reference TRBV2 and TRBJ1-1 gives the whole variable domain EPEVTQTPSHQVTQMGQEVILRCVPISNHLYFYWYRQILGQKVEFLVSFYNNEISEKSEIFDDQFSVERPDGSNFTLKIRSTKLEDSAMYFCASSTDRAAFFGQGTRLTVV.

The table lists this clonotype with a few counts. V and J are TRBV14 and TRBJ1-5; a possible D gene is TRBD1 (6 bases). The germline V gene encodes CDR1 SGHDN and CDR2 FVKESK. Trimming took 2 bases from V and 3 from J, leaving 14 bases between them. This CDR3 region has 16 residues. The CDR3 coding sequence is TGTGCCAGCAGCCAATCGGGGGGCGCGGACAATCAGCCCCAGCATTTT. Protein sequence: CASSQSGGADNQPQHF.

The gene calls are TRBV18 and TRBJ1-6, with unresolved D. With 3 bases removed from V and 0 bases from J, the gap between germline ends came to 15 bases. The germline V gene has CDR1 KGHSH and CDR2 LQKENI. The CDR3 contains 18 residues. The CDR3 loop reads CASSPFDTPSSYNSPLHF. For the CDR3, the DNA is TGTGCCAGCTCACCTTTTGACACTCCGAGCTCCTATAATTCACCCCTCCACTTT.

This chain connects TRBV27 to TRBJ1-5; D might be TRBD1 (5 bases). Germline V CDR1 and CDR2: MNHEY, SMNVEV (reference sequence). V was trimmed by 6 bases and J by 2 bases, leaving 17 bases between them. This CDR3 spans 16 amino acids. CDR3 protein: CASRNAGTGGNQPQHF. CDR3 in DNA: TGTGCCAGCAGAAACGCGGGGACGGGAGGCAATCAGCCCCAGCATTTT.

This clonotype was seen only a few times. This chain links TRBV6-1 with TRBJ2-3; D unclear. The ends were cut back, 3 bases at V and 0 bases at J, with 16 bases in the middle. This CDR3 spans 17 amino acids. Germline CDR1 MNHNS, CDR2 SASEGT. The CDR3 sequence is CASSDLPLSTSTDTQYF. The CDR3 region has the DNA TGTGCCAGCAGTGACCTCCCACTATCGACTAGCACAGATACGCAGTATTTT.

This clonotype appeared many times. The chain uses TRBV7-8 and TRBJ2-2; D unresolved. Germline assignment: CDR1 SGHVS and CDR2 FQNEAQ. The CDR3 length is 12 residues. V was pared by 4 bases and J by 9 bases, with 9 bases between. The CDR3 sequence is CASSSANRELFF. The DNA of the CDR3 is TGTGCCAGCAGCTCCGCCAACCGGGAGCTGTTTTTT.

There are a few counts of this clonotype. J is TRBJ2-7 and V is TRBV20-1; 12 bases map to TRBD2. CDR1 is DFQATT, CDR2 SNEGSKA, per germline (reference sequence). V dropped 3 bases and J dropped 0; count of bases not matched to a gene: 0. The CDR3 is 14 residues long. CDR3 in amino acids: CSARGLAGSYEQYF. The CDR3 nucleotides read TGCAGTGCTAGGGGACTAGCGGGCTCCTACGAGCAGTACTTC.

This clonotype was seen many times. The chain carries TRBV5-5 and TRBJ2-2; 9 nucleotides agree with TRBD1. Per germline, CDR1 SGHKS and CDR2 YYEKEE (reference sequence). This CDR3 has 16 residues. With 4 bases clipped from V and 1 base from J, the junction kept 5 bases outside the gene matches. The CDR3 DNA reads as TGTGCCAGCAGCACCGGGACAGGGATGAACACCGGGGAGCTGTTTTTT. Translated, it gives CASSTGTGMNTGELFF. The full variable domain, with the rest looked up from reference TRBV5-5 and TRBJ2-2, is DAGVTQSPTHLIKTRGQQVTLRCSPISGHKSVSWYQQVLGQGPQFIFQYYEKEERGRGNFPDRFSARQFPNYSSELNVNALLLGDSALYLCASSTGTGMNTGELFFGEGSRLTVL.

This clonotype was seen repeatedly, ten times or more. The gene calls are TRBV7-2 and TRBJ2-7; 10 nucleotides align to TRBD2. J gave up 3 bases and V 1 base, and 6 bases lay outside the gene matches. This CDR3 spans 16 amino acids. Germline CDR1 is SGHTA and CDR2 is FQGNSA. CDR3 region: CASSLDSLAGDYEQYF. The CDR3 region has the DNA TGTGCCAGCAGCTTAGATAGTCTAGCGGGGGACTACGAGCAGTACTTC.

This chain uses TRBV28 with TRBJ2-7, with unresolved D. The CDR3 has 17 residues. Between the trimmed V and J ends, which lost 5 bases and 0 bases, there was a span of 20 bases. Germline CDR1 is MDHEN and CDR2 is SYDVKM. The CDR3 loop reads CASSVNLMGSSSYEQYF. The CDR3 nucleotides read TGTGCCAGCAGTGTAAACCTGATGGGTTCTAGCTCCTACGAGCAGTACTTC.

This clonotype was counted ten times or more. The rearrangement uses TRBV12-3 or TRBV12-4 and TRBJ1-1; possible D gene TRBD1, 5 bases. Trimming took off 2 bases at V and 0 bases at J, with 10 bases between the two ends. This CDR3 comprises 15 residues. As DNA, the CDR3 is TGTGCCAGCAGTTTACTAGGAGGGGTGAACACTGAAGCTTTCTTT. Translated: CASSLLGGVNTEAFF.

Only a few counts were recorded for this clonotype. This rearrangement joins TRBV20-1 to TRBJ1-5, with TRBD1 identical over 7 bases. J was trimmed by 1 base and V by 0 bases; bases with no gene match: 3. Germline lookup yields CDR1 DFQATT and CDR2 SNEGSKA (reference sequence). The CDR3 runs 15 residues. CDR3 coding DNA: TGCAGTGCTAGAGAGACAGGGATGAGCAATCAGCCCCAGCATTTT. Its translation: CSARETGMSNQPQHF.